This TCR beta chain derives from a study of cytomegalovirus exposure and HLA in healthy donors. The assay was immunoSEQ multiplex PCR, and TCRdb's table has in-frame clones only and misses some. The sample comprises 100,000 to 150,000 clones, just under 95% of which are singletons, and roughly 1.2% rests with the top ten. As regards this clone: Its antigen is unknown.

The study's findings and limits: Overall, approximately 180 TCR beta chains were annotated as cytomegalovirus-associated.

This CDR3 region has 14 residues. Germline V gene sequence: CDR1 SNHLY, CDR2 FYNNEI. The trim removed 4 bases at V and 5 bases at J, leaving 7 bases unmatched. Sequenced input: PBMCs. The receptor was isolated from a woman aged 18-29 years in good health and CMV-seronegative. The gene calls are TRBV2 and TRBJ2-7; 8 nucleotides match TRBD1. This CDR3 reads CASSARTGSDEQYF. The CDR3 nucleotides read TGTGCCAGCAGTGCCCGGACAGGGAGCGACGAGCAGTACTTC. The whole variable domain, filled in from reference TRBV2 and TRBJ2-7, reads EPEVTQTPSHQVTQMGQEVILRCVPISNHLYFYWYRQILGQKVEFLVSFYNNEISEKSEIFDDQFSVERPDGSNFTLKIRSTKLEDSAMYFCASSARTGSDEQYFGPGTRLTVT.